This TCR beta chain was sequenced in a study of control samples from healthy donors and cancer patients. In germline, CDR1 is SGHTS, CDR2 YDEGEE. V was shortened by 0 bases and J by 2 bases, with 7 bases between the two germline ends. There are 14 residues in the CDR3. Assay used: immunoSEQ multiplex PCR; TCRdb lists only in-frame clones, some missing. This table holds some 150,000 clones, about 89% found once. What was sequenced was blood. V is TRBV5-8 and J is TRBJ2-3; D gene ambiguous. This receptor was taken from a man between 18 and 35 years old in good health. The CDR3 DNA reads as TGTGCCAGCAGCTTGGCGCAGGACACAGATACGCAGTATTTT. It translates to CASSLAQDTDTQYF.